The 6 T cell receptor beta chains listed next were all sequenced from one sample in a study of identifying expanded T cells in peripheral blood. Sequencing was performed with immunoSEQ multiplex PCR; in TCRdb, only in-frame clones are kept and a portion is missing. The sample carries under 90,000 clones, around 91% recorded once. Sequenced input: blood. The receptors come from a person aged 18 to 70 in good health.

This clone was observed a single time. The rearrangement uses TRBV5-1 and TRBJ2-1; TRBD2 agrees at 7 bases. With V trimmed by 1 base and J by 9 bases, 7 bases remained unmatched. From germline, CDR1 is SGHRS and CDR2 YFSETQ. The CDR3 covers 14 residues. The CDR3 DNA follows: TGCGCCAGCAGCTTGTCGGGCGGGAGTGGTGAGCAGTTCTTC. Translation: CASSLSGGSGEQFF.

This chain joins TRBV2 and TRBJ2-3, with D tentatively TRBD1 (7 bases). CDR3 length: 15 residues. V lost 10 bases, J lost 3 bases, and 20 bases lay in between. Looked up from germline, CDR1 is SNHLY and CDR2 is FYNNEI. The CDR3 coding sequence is TGTGCCATCTCCCGCGGGGCAGGGGGGACAGATACGCAGTATTTT. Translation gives CAISRGAGGTDTQYF.

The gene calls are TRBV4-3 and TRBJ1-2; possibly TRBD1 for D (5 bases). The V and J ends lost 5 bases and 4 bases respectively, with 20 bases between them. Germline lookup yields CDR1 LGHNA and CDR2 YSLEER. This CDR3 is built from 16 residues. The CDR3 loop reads CASSMAGDQGTYGYTF. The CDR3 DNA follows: TGCGCCAGCAGCATGGCAGGAGACCAGGGTACCTATGGCTACACCTTC.

The CDR3 nucleotides are TGTGCCAGCAGTGCCCAGACTAGCGGGACCAAAAATGAGCAGTTCTTC. The encoded protein is CASSAQTSGTKNEQFF. The chain employs TRBV6-6 and TRBJ2-1, with 11 bases matching TRBD2. Per the germline V gene, CDR1 is MNHNY and CDR2 is SVGAGI (reference sequence). This CDR3 contains 16 residues. The V and J ends lost 5 bases and 7 bases, in that order; junction bases with no gene match: 10.

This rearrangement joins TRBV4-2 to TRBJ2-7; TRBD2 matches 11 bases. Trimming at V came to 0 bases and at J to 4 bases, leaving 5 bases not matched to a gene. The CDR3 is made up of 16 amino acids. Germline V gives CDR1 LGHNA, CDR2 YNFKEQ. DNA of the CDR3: TGTGCCAGCAGCCAAGACCTAGCGGGAGGATCGTACGAGCAGTACTTC. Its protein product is CASSQDLAGGSYEQYF.

The CDR3 reads CATTDRGRETQYF. The DNA for the CDR3 is TGTGCCACCACGGACAGGGGGAGGGAGACCCAGTACTTC. The chain employs TRBV10-3 and TRBJ2-5; 10 bases are a match to TRBD1. Looked up from germline, CDR1 is ENHRY and CDR2 is SYGVKD. Trimming took 10 bases from V and 5 from J; bases not matched to a gene: 7. The CDR3 consists of 13 residues.